This passage covers 11 T cell receptor beta chains from one sample sequenced in a study of shared clonotypes between healthy human individuals. Here immunoSEQ multiplex PCR was the method, and the copy in TCRdb shows in-frame clones only, minus some. The sample consists of 550,000 to 800,000 clones, around two thirds of them appearing once. The sequencing sample was made of memory CD4+ T cells sorted from blood. Subset specified: CD45RA-negative fraction. These receptor sequences come from a woman under 40 in good health.

The gene calls are TRBV28 and TRBJ2-7, with D uncertain. CDR3 length: 11 amino acids. V lost 3 bases to trimming and J lost 9 bases, with 9 bases between them. Germline-derived CDR1 and CDR2 are MDHEN and SYDVKM. The CDR3 sequence is CASSFGLGQYF. In DNA, the CDR3 is TGTGCCAGCAGTTTTGGGCTCGGGCAGTACTTC.

This clone showed up just a few times. The chain is built from TRBV5-4 and TRBJ2-2; D unresolved. Germline CDR1 is SGHNT and CDR2 is YYREEE (reference sequence). V dropped 0 bases and J dropped 3 bases, with 15 bases sitting between them. The CDR3 sequence is 17 residues long. CDR3 bases: TGTGCCAGCAGCTTGGAGCCAGGCCGCATGCACACCGGGGAGCTGTTTTTT. Its protein is CASSLEPGRMHTGELFF.

The gene calls are TRBV25-1 and TRBJ2-1; 9 bases match TRBD2. The CDR3 totals 18 residues. V shed 1 base, J shed 6 bases, and the junction held 13 bases outside the gene matches. From germline, CDR1 is MGHDK and CDR2 SYGVNS. CDR3 region: CASSESVAGGRGGNEQFF. The CDR3 nucleotides are TGTGCCAGCAGTGAATCTGTTGCGGGAGGGCGCGGGGGCAATGAGCAGTTCTTC.

This clone was detected once. The chain joins TRBV5-4 to TRBJ2-4; D not resolved. The length of the CDR3 is 18 residues. Looked up from germline, CDR1 is SGHNT and CDR2 is YYREEE (reference sequence). Trimming took off 1 base at V and 0 bases at J, with 17 bases between the two ends. The CDR3: CASSLYSPNAIAKNIQYF. CDR3 DNA sequence: TGTGCCAGCAGCTTGTATAGCCCAAACGCAATAGCCAAAAACATTCAGTACTTC.

This rearrangement joins TRBV2 to TRBJ2-7, with D possibly called TRBD1 or TRBD2 (5 bases each). Germline assignment: CDR1 SNHLY and CDR2 FYNNEI. The V end lost 4 bases, the J end lost 4 bases, and 14 bases lay between the germline ends. The CDR3 runs to 14 residues. DNA of the CDR3: TGTGCCAGCAGTGCCGGGGCCGACCCGTACGAGCAGTACTTC. Its protein product is CASSAGADPYEQYF.

J is TRBJ2-3 and V is TRBV27; D gene unclear. The length of the CDR3 is 13 residues. Trimming left V 4 bases short and J 4 bases short, with 9 bases between. CDR1 and CDR2 from the germline V gene are MNHEY and SMNVEV (reference sequence). The chain's CDR3 is CASSYKRADTQYF. CDR3 bases: TGTGCCAGCAGTTATAAAAGAGCAGATACGCAGTATTTT.

The V call is TRBV6-5, the J call TRBJ1-2; D is unclear. The CDR3 runs 14 residues. The V end lost 0 bases, the J end lost 4 bases, and 9 bases lay between the germline ends. CDR1 is MNHEY, CDR2 SVGAGI, per germline. This CDR3 reads CASSYSDGTYGYTF. The CDR3 DNA follows: TGTGCCAGCAGTTACTCTGACGGCACCTATGGCTACACCTTC.

The chain uses TRBV25-1 and TRBJ1-1; D is uncertain. The CDR3 is 14 residues long. CDR1 is MGHDK and CDR2 is SYGVNS in the germline V gene. Trimming removed 4 bases at V and 1 base at J, with 10 bases between. This chain's CDR3 is CASSAPNRNTEAFF. The CDR3 nucleotides are TGTGCCAGCAGTGCCCCCAACAGGAACACTGAAGCTTTCTTT.

The rearrangement joins TRBV28 to TRBJ2-7; D unclear. The germline V gene has CDR1 MDHEN and CDR2 SYDVKM. The length of the CDR3 is 14 residues. V gave up 6 bases and J gave up 5 bases, with 17 bases separating them. The CDR3 DNA follows: TGTGCCAGCAGCCCCCTTCTAGATCCCCACGAGCAGTACTTC. This encodes CASSPLLDPHEQYF.

The V and J genes are TRBV19 and TRBJ2-7; 13 bases map to TRBD2. V shed 5 bases and J 6 bases; nucleotides not matched to a gene: 10. Germline loops: CDR1 LNHDA, CDR2 SQIVND (reference sequence). The CDR3 is 16 residues long. The CDR3 nucleotides read TGTGCCAGTAGTCCCCGGACTAGCGGGAGTTCGGTCGAGCAGTACTTC. Its protein product is CASSPRTSGSSVEQYF.

This clone has just a few counts. The chain employs TRBV9 and TRBJ1-2; a weak D match, TRBD1 (5 bases). Germline V gene data show CDR1 as SGDLS and CDR2 as YYNGEE. The CDR3 sequence is 12 residues long. Trimming cost V 2 bases and J 8 bases, with 10 bases left between them. CDR3 sequence reads: CASSVGAGGYTF. The CDR3 DNA is TGTGCCAGCAGCGTCGGGGCAGGGGGCTACACCTTC. The complete variable domain, with remaining parts taken from reference TRBV9 and TRBJ1-2, reads DSGVTQTPKHLITATGQRVTLRCSPRSGDLSVYWYQQSLDQGLQFLIQYYNGEERAKGNILERFSAQQFPDLHSELNLSSLELGDSALYFCASSVGAGGYTFGSGTRLTVV.